This is a list of T cell receptor beta chains from one sample in a study of T cells in Graves' hyperthyroidism and ophthalmopathy. Using its own MiXCR run on the multiplex PCR reads, TCRdb lists one record per CDR3 protein. The sample has 300,000 to 500,000 distinct CDR3 sequences, about 14% seen once. The sequenced sample consisted of blood. Receptor source: a man between 50 and 59 years old with Graves' ophthalmopathy. Each CDR3 is given with its conserved first and last residue. A D gene is named only where the DNA matches it firmly. Clone size is given for some rows only: seen once, a few or many times, or a class if the clone is expanded.

cdr3_aa cdr3_nt v_call d_call j_call clone_size
CASSYSLDPRITDTQYF TGTGCCAGCAGTTACTCCCTCGACCCAAGAATCACAGATACGCAGTATTTT TRBV6-5 NA TRBJ2-3 NA
CASRETDYNEQFF TGTGCCAGCCGGGAGACCGACTACAATGAGCAGTTCTTC TRBV2 NA TRBJ2-1 many
CATSRETGPYGYTF TGTGCCACCAGCAGGGAGACAGGGCCTTATGGCTACACCTTC TRBV15 TRBD1 TRBJ1-2 few
CASSYRGDSTNEKLFF TGTGCCAGCAGCTACCGGGGGGACAGCACTAATGAAAAACTGTTTTTT TRBV3-1 TRBD1 TRBJ1-4 NA
CASSDSATNEKLFF TGTGCCAGCAGTGACAGTGCAACTAATGAAAAACTGTTTTTT TRBV2 NA TRBJ1-4 many
CASSYSNKNIQYF TGTGCCAGCAGTTACAGCAACAAAAACATTCAGTACTTC TRBV27 NA TRBJ2-4 NA
CASGLVTGAGGYGYTF TGTGCTAGTGGTTTGGTAACTGGAGCGGGAGGCTATGGCTACACCTTC TRBV12-5 NA TRBJ1-2 few
CASSLLKLAGGNEQFF TGTGCCAGCAGCTTACTTAAACTAGCGGGAGGCAATGAGCAGTTCTTC TRBV7-9 TRBD2 TRBJ2-1 NA
CASSVAGTDTRRSQFF TGCGCCAGCAGCGTGGCCGGGACCGACACTCGACGAAGTCAGTTCTTC TRBV5-1 NA TRBJ2-1 many
CASSTGTGVNTEAFF TGCGCCAGCAGTACTGGGACAGGGGTGAACACTGAAGCTTTCTTT TRBV10-1 TRBD1 TRBJ1-1 many
CASSLPQGEKLFF TGTGCCAGCAGCTTACCTCAAGGAGAAAAACTGTTTTTT TRBV11-2 NA TRBJ1-4 many
CASSLTGWPGYTF TGTGCCAGCAGTTTAACAGGGTGGCCCGGCTACACCTTC TRBV28 NA TRBJ1-2 many
CSASYSTVNTEAFF TGCAGTGCTAGTTATTCCACCGTGAACACTGAAGCTTTCTTT TRBV20-1 NA TRBJ1-1 many
CASSTTSGRYEQYF TGCGCCAGCAGCACAACTAGCGGGAGATACGAGCAGTACTTC TRBV5-1 TRBD2 TRBJ2-7 many
CSALGLAETYEQYF TGCAGTGCTCTTGGACTAGCGGAAACTTACGAGCAGTACTTC TRBV20-1 TRBD2 TRBJ2-7 few
CASSGGQRLAGGYYEQYF TGTGCCAGCAGCGGTGGACAGAGACTAGCGGGAGGATACTACGAGCAGTACTTC TRBV6-2/TRBV6-3 TRBD2 TRBJ2-7 NA
CASSQDQGRGGGKFTGANVLTF TGTGCCAGCAGCCAAGATCAGGGGCGAGGTGGCGGGAAATTTACTGGGGCCAACGTCCTGACTTTC TRBV14 NA TRBJ2-6 few
CASSLSTGLSQPQHF TGTGCCAGCAGTTTATCGACAGGTTTGAGTCAGCCCCAGCATTTT TRBV12-3/TRBV12-4 NA TRBJ1-5 few
CASSRQLQNEQFF TGCGCCAGCAGCCGTCAGCTACAGAATGAGCAGTTCTTC TRBV4-1 NA TRBJ2-1 many
CATQYERINNEQFF TGTGCCACCCAATACGAAAGGATCAACAATGAGCAGTTCTTC TRBV5-4 NA TRBJ2-1 NA
CSARDRAGLNEQFF TGCAGTGCTAGAGATCGTGCGGGGTTGAATGAGCAGTTCTTC TRBV20-1 NA TRBJ2-1 NA
CASSPSVEKLFF TGTGCCAGCAGCCCTTCGGTGGAAAAACTGTTTTTT TRBV3-1 NA TRBJ1-4 many
CASSLDYRFEAFF TGTGCCAGCAGTTTAGATTACCGATTTGAAGCTTTCTTT TRBV27 NA TRBJ1-1 many
CSVRHSTGELFF TGCAGCGTACGACATAGCACCGGGGAGCTGTTTTTT TRBV29-1 NA TRBJ2-2 many
CASSLPTDYSYEQYF TGTGCCAGCAGTTTGCCGACAGACTACTCCTACGAGCAGTACTTC TRBV12-3/TRBV12-4 NA TRBJ2-7 many
CAWTKAANTGELFF TGTGCCTGGACTAAGGCAGCGAACACCGGGGAGCTGTTTTTT TRBV30 NA TRBJ2-2 many
CASSLEGGSSNEQFF TGTGCCAGCAGCCTAGAAGGTGGTAGCAGCAATGAGCAGTTCTTC TRBV7-9 NA TRBJ2-1 many
CASSGPAHNEQFF TGTGCCAGCAGCGGACCGGCCCACAATGAGCAGTTCTTC TRBV11-3 NA TRBJ2-1 many
CASSETGWAGGTEAFF TGTGCCAGCAGTGAGACTGGATGGGCAGGGGGGACTGAAGCTTTCTTT TRBV25-1 TRBD1 TRBJ1-1 NA
CASSLQDGGRPYNEQFF TGTGCCAGCAGTTTACAGGATGGTGGGAGGCCCTACAATGAGCAGTTCTTC TRBV28 NA TRBJ2-1 many
CASSPLGSGSFSDTQYF TGTGCCAGCAGCCCACTCGGTAGCGGGAGTTTTTCGGATACGCAGTATTTT TRBV14 TRBD2 TRBJ2-3 NA
CASRSTGSGANVLTF TGCGCCAGCAGGTCGACAGGGTCTGGGGCCAACGTCCTGACTTTC TRBV5-1 TRBD1 TRBJ2-6 many
CASSSGGREQFF TGTGCCAGTAGTAGTGGGGGGCGTGAGCAGTTCTTC TRBV19 NA TRBJ2-1 NA
CASSPRWVAGGYNEQFF TGTGCCAGCAGCCCTCGGTGGGTAGCGGGGGGCTACAATGAGCAGTTCTTC TRBV11-3 TRBD2 TRBJ2-1 few
CSARKEYEQYF TGCAGTGCTAGAAAGGAATACGAGCAGTACTTC TRBV20-1 NA TRBJ2-7 many
CASSPTGLINRIGAKNIQYF TGTGCCAGCAGCCCGACGGGACTAATAAACCGAATTGGAGCCAAAAACATTCAGTACTTC TRBV3-1 TRBD2 TRBJ2-4 few
CASSRATDYGYTF TGTGCCAGCAGTCGGGCGACAGACTATGGCTACACCTTC TRBV28 NA TRBJ1-2 many